This is a list of T cell receptor beta chains from one sample in a study of blood T cell repertoires in COVID-19. The protocol was immunoSEQ multiplex PCR, while the TCRdb copy is restricted to in-frame clones and leaves out a portion. Counted here are under 250,000 clones, 82% occurring once; the ten biggest clones make up 3% to 4.5%. The sample comprised peripheral blood. Receptors were obtained from a woman of 80 years or more with acute or convalescent COVID-19. CDR3s include the opening cysteine and the closing phenylalanine or tryptophan. A D gene is named only where the DNA matches it firmly. Clone size is stated in some rows and not others, as once, few, many or a class when expanded.

TRBD2,few,TRBJ2-3,TRBV28,TGTGCCAGCTTAGGCGCGGGACTAGCGGGGGACACAGATACGCAGTATTTT,CASLGAGLAGDTDTQYF
TRBD1,-,TRBJ1-4,TRBV6-6,TGTGCCAGCAGTTCCGCCGACAGGGCTAATGAAAAACTGTTTTTT,CASSSADRANEKLFF
-,-,TRBJ1-1,TRBV14,TGTGCCAGCAGCCAAGGACAAGCATTGAACACTGAAGCTTTCTTT,CASSQGQALNTEAFF
-,-,TRBJ1-4,TRBV5-1,TGCGCCAGCAGCTTGACAGGTCCTAATGAAAAACTGTTTTTT,CASSLTGPNEKLFF
-,-,TRBJ1-1,TRBV5-6,TGTGCCAGCAGCTGGGGCGGGGGGGCAGGACCTGAAGCTTTCTTT,CASSWGGGAGPEAFF
-,-,TRBJ1-4,TRBV7-2,TGTGCCAGCAGCCCAGCAGGGTTCAATGAAAAACTGTTTTTT,CASSPAGFNEKLFF
-,-,TRBJ1-6,TRBV5-1,TGCGCCAGCAACTTCGGGGGAGTAAATTCACCCCTCCACTTT,CASNFGGVNSPLHF
TRBD1,-,TRBJ1-2,TRBV28,TGTGCCAGCAGTCCCCTGGACAGGGGGATTTTATTGGGCTACACCTTC,CASSPLDRGILLGYTF
-,-,TRBJ2-7,TRBV7-2,TGTGCCAGCAGCTTAGAGTCGATTGGCAGGGGAAGCGAGCAGTACTTC,CASSLESIGRGSEQYF
TRBD1,-,TRBJ1-2,TRBV4-1,TGCGCCAGCAGCCAAGCGGGACAGGCGGAACTCTATGGCTACACCTTC,CASSQAGQAELYGYTF
TRBD1,-,TRBJ1-6,TRBV7-9,TGTGCCAGCAGCTCCCTGACAGGGCGAGGCTCACCCCTCCACTTT,CASSSLTGRGSPLHF
TRBD1,-,TRBJ1-2,TRBV10-3,TGTGCCATCAGAGCCTCTCCAGGGGGCCTTGGCTACACCTTC,CAIRASPGGLGYTF
-,-,TRBJ1-5,TRBV9,TGTGCCAGCAGCGTAGATTCCCAAGAGCATCAGCCCCAGCATTTT,CASSVDSQEHQPQHF
-,-,TRBJ1-5,TRBV5-1,TGCGCCAGCAGCTACGACGGGTATAGCAATCAGCCCCAGCATTTT,CASSYDGYSNQPQHF
TRBD2,-,TRBJ2-5,TRBV13,TGTGCCAGCAGCTCTAGCGGGGGTACTTTTCCGGGGACCCAGTACTTC,CASSSSGGTFPGTQYF
-,-,TRBJ1-4,TRBV4-2,TGTGCCAGCAGCCCTTACAGGGACCCTAATGAAAAACTGTTTTTT,CASSPYRDPNEKLFF